The 17 T cell receptor beta chains below were found in one sample sequenced in a study of blood T cell repertoires in COVID-19. Assay used: immunoSEQ multiplex PCR; TCRdb lists only in-frame clones, some missing. The sample lists about 280,000 clones; around 82% were seen once. The sequenced sample consisted of peripheral blood. Every receptor here comes from a woman between 50 and 59 years old who had recovered from COVID-19.

This clone was observed once. This sequence joins TRBV5-4 and TRBJ1-1; D is perhaps TRBD1 (5 bases). V lost 0 bases and J lost 4, with 10 bases in between. CDR1 and CDR2 (germline): SGHNT, YYREEE (reference sequence). The CDR3 covers 14 residues. CDR3 region: CASSLAAGGTEAFF. The CDR3 DNA follows: TGTGCCAGCAGCTTGGCCGCCGGGGGCACTGAAGCTTTCTTT. The whole variable domain, remainder taken from reference TRBV5-4 and TRBJ1-1, is ETGVTQSPTHLIKTRGQQVTLRCSSQSGHNTVSWYQQALGQGPQFIFQYYREEENGRGNFPPRFSGLQFPNYSSELNVNALELDDSALYLCASSLAAGGTEAFFGQGTRLTVV.

This clone was counted between two and nine times. The V and J genes are TRBV24-1 and TRBJ1-1, with a tentative D call TRBD1 (5 bases). Germline V gives CDR1 KGHDR, CDR2 SFDVKD. V was cut by 5 bases and J by 4 bases, with 13 bases left in between. This CDR3 spans 14 amino acids. DNA of the CDR3: TGTGCCACCAGTGGTACGTCCGGGGGCACTGAAGCTTTCTTT. It codes for CATSGTSGGTEAFF.

The CDR3 loop reads CASSLVQAGTEAFF. DNA of the CDR3: TGTGCCAGCAGCTTAGTCCAGGCGGGCACTGAAGCTTTCTTT. The chain employs TRBV7-2 and TRBJ1-1; D is undetermined. Looked up from germline, CDR1 is SGHTA and CDR2 is FQGNSA. The CDR3 consists of 14 residues. V lost 1 base and J 4 bases, leaving 10 bases between the germline ends.

This chain connects TRBV28 to TRBJ1-1; weak D call: TRBD1 (6 bases). This CDR3 has 15 amino acids. With 7 bases removed from V and 4 bases from J, the gap between germline ends came to 19 bases. Per germline, CDR1 MDHEN and CDR2 SYDVKM. Written as DNA, the CDR3 is TGTGCCAGCAACCTGGGGGGAGGGGGTGGCACTGAAGCTTTCTTT. Translation gives CASNLGGGGGTEAFF.

This clone was picked up one time. This sequence joins TRBV28 and TRBJ2-1; tentative D call: TRBD2 (7 bases). The CDR3 is 16 residues long. Trimming cost V 5 bases and J 10 bases, with 24 bases left between them. Germline loops: CDR1 MDHEN, CDR2 SYDVKM. DNA of the CDR3: TGTGCCAGCAGTCCCGCCGGGCGGGGGCGCCTCGACGAGCAGTTCTTC. Its protein is CASSPAGRGRLDEQFF.

The chain couples TRBV7-2 to TRBJ2-1; TRBD2 agrees at 15 bases. The CDR3 totals 15 residues. Germline V lookup: CDR1 SGHTA, CDR2 FQGNSA. The trim removed 4 bases at V and 7 bases at J, leaving 2 bases unmatched. CDR3 region: CASSSGLAGGNEQFF. CDR3 nucleotides: TGTGCCAGCAGCTCCGGACTAGCGGGGGGGAATGAGCAGTTCTTC.

This clone came up a few times. V usage is TRBV9 and J usage is TRBJ2-7; 7 nucleotides agree with TRBD1. The ends lost 0 bases at V and 0 bases at J; junction bases unmatched: 3. The length of the CDR3 is 15 residues. Germline V lookup: CDR1 SGDLS, CDR2 YYNGEE. CDR3 in amino acids: CASSVEGGDSYEQYF. CDR3 DNA sequence: TGTGCCAGCAGCGTAGAAGGGGGCGACTCCTACGAGCAGTACTTC.

The genes are TRBV2 and TRBJ2-4; 7 nucleotides align to TRBD2. Trimming cost V 6 bases and J 0 bases; bases outside gene matches: 2. CDR3 size: 14 residues. CDR1 is SNHLY and CDR2 is FYNNEI in the germline V gene. Here the CDR3 reads CASRGGLAKNIQYF. DNA of the CDR3: TGTGCCAGCAGGGGGGGGTTAGCCAAAAACATTCAGTACTTC.

V and J are TRBV10-3 and TRBJ2-1; 9 positions match TRBD1. The CDR3 runs to 15 residues. Germline assignment: CDR1 ENHRY and CDR2 SYGVKD. V shed 7 bases and J 4 bases; nucleotides not matched to a gene: 8. DNA of the CDR3: TGTGCCATCAATATACAGGGGGCGATGTACAATGAGCAGTTCTTC. Protein product: CAINIQGAMYNEQFF.

The chain carries TRBV24-1 and TRBJ2-1; D might be TRBD1 (5 bases). Germline CDR1 is KGHDR and CDR2 is SFDVKD. This CDR3 region has 12 residues. The germline V and J ends were trimmed by 4 bases and 10 bases, with 10 bases remaining between them. CDR3 loop: CATSDPTEEQFF. CDR3 bases: TGTGCCACCAGTGACCCGACAGAAGAGCAGTTCTTC.

The chain carries TRBV4-3 and TRBJ2-1, with a weak D call TRBD2 (5 bases). The V gene lost 0 bases and the J gene lost 4 bases, with 13 bases spanning the gap. CDR1 LGHNA and CDR2 YSLEER come from the germline V gene. This CDR3 region has 16 residues. Here the CDR3 reads CASSQDHAGLYNEQFF. CDR3 sequence (DNA): TGCGCCAGCAGCCAAGATCACGCGGGTCTATACAATGAGCAGTTCTTC.

The genes are TRBV7-2 and TRBJ1-1, with TRBD1 as a possible D gene (5 bases). The ends were cut back, 4 bases at V and 5 bases at J, with 17 bases in the middle. The CDR3 consists of 15 residues. Germline V CDR1 and CDR2: SGHTA, FQGNSA. The DNA of the CDR3 is TGTGCCAGCAGCTCCCAACCGACAGCTGGGACTGAAGCTTTCTTT. Its translation is CASSSQPTAGTEAFF. Combining the CDR3 with reference TRBV7-2 and TRBJ1-1 gives the whole variable domain GAGVSQSPSNKVTEKGKDVELRCDPISGHTALYWYRQSLGQGLEFLIYFQGNSAPDKSGLPSDRFSAERTGGSVSTLTIQRTQQEDSAVYLCASSSQPTAGTEAFFGQGTRLTVV.

This clone occurred a few times. The chain uses TRBV6-2 or TRBV6-3 and TRBJ2-7, with 9 bases that match TRBD1. V was clipped by 4 bases and J by 4 bases; unmatched bases: 2. The CDR3 runs 13 residues. CDR1 is MNHEY, CDR2 SVGEGT, per germline. CDR3: CASSSGTGYEQYF. In DNA, the CDR3 is TGTGCCAGCAGTTCAGGGACAGGGTACGAGCAGTACTTC.

V usage is TRBV4-3 and J usage is TRBJ2-7; the D gene is possibly TRBD2 (5 bases). The CDR3 contains 15 residues. Between the trimmed V and J ends, which lost 0 bases and 3 bases, there was a span of 12 bases. CDR1 is LGHNA, CDR2 YSLEER, per germline. The CDR3 nucleotides read TGCGCCAGCAGCCAAGATCGGGCTAGCAGCTACGAGCAGTACTTC. Its translation: CASSQDRASSYEQYF.

The chain combines TRBV30 with TRBJ2-7; possible D gene TRBD2, 5 bases. Trimming removed 3 bases from V and 6 bases from J, with 15 bases in between. Germline values: CDR1 GTSNPN, CDR2 SVGIG (reference sequence). The CDR3 is 13 residues long. The CDR3 DNA sequence: TGTGCCTGGAGCGGCGGGCTTAGGTCCGAGCAGTACTTC. Protein sequence: CAWSGGLRSEQYF.

This chain links TRBV6-6 with TRBJ1-3, with D possibly TRBD1 on 6 matching bases. Germline V lookup: CDR1 MNHNY, CDR2 SVGAGI (reference sequence). Trimming pared 5 bases from V and 0 bases from J, leaving 17 bases between. The CDR3 length is 17 residues. This CDR3 is CASSPGGARFSGNTIYF. CDR3 coding DNA: TGTGCCAGCAGTCCCGGGGGGGCGCGGTTCTCTGGAAACACCATATATTTT.

The rearrangement joins TRBV14 to TRBJ1-1; TRBD1 might be the D (5 bases). Germline V gene data show CDR1 as SGHDN and CDR2 as FVKESK. This CDR3 region has 16 residues. V lost 3 bases, J lost 9 bases, and 23 bases lay in between. The CDR3 DNA sequence: TGTGCCAGCAGCCAGGGGCTGGACACTACCCCGGTGAAAGCTTTCTTT. Encoded protein: CASSQGLDTTPVKAFF. Full variable domain (rest looked up from reference TRBV14 and TRBJ1-1): EAGVTQFPSHSVIEKGQTVTLRCDPISGHDNLYWYRRVMGKEIKFLLHFVKESKQDESGMPNNRFLAERTGGTYSTLKVQPAELEDSGVYFCASSQGLDTTPVKAFFGQGTRLTVV.